This TCR beta chain was sequenced during a study of type 1 and type 2 diabetes patients. The overall study: CD4+ or CD8+ T cells were positively selected from PBMCs with microbeads. Across the study, 18,976,912 paired-end reads were produced. Study-level points and caveats: Type 2 diabetes and control V and J usage correlated highly, 0.8 to 0.97.

Concerning this clonotype itself: Its antigen is as yet unknown.

PCR was run on genomic DNA. A primer set of 30 forward and 13 reverse primers amplified the CDR3. TCRdb ran MiXCR on the multiplex PCR reads and lists one entry per CDR3 protein. The sample lists a few hundred thousand distinct CDR3 sequences, approximately 50% occurring once. The receptor comes from a man between 18 and 35 years old with type 2 diabetes. The sequencing input was peripheral blood mononuclear cells (PBMCs).

CDR3 sequence (DNA): TGTGCCAGCAGCCGCAATGCCGGGACAGGGGATGGAAACACCATATATTTT. Its translation is CASSRNAGTGDGNTIYF. The chain combines TRBV6-5 with TRBJ1-3; 10 positions agree with TRBD1. V lost 6 bases, J lost 3 bases, and 11 bases stayed unmatched. This CDR3 has 17 residues. CDR1 is MNHEY, CDR2 SVGAGI, per germline.